This paragraph covers one T cell receptor (beta chain) sequence. These data belong to a study of CD8 T cells in Susac syndrome. Sequencing targeted TCR beta in blood CD8+ and CD4+ T cells. An input of about 0.5 to 1 ug of RNA was subjected to reverse transcription using random hexamers. TCRdb ran MiXCR on the immunoSEQ multiplex PCR reads and lists one entry per CDR3 protein. The table has roughly 120,000 distinct CDR3 sequences, around 94% seen once. Per germline, CDR1 MNHEY and CDR2 SVGEGT. The CDR3 covers 13 residues. The V end was cut by 6 bases, the J end by 4 bases, with 10 bases between. The sequence was obtained from a human donor with multiple sclerosis. The sequenced sample was CD4+ T cells from PBMCs. The chain couples TRBV6-2 or TRBV6-3 to TRBJ1-5, with D possibly matching TRBD1 (5 bases). CDR3: CASRGRGNQPQHF. The CDR3, as DNA: TGTGCCAGCAGGGGACGGGGAAATCAGCCCCAGCATTTT.